This T cell receptor (beta chain) originates from a study of pediatric ulcerative colitis. The study's findings and limits: In rectum, acute severe colitis had expanded clones and less diversity. Ulcerative colitis patients shared more blood-rectal clones than controls. Repertoires came from total lymphocyte DNA, so rare subsets like regulatory T cells may be missed.

On this clone: No antigen is known for it.

Sequencing was at survey level. Method: immunoSEQ multiplex PCR; TCRdb's copy keeps in-frame clones and lacks some. The sample includes 25,000 to 35,000 clones, roughly 82% of them seen just once. The CDR3 extends over 18 amino acids. Trimming removed 2 bases from V and 0 bases from J; junction bases left unmatched: 12. Germline CDR1 and CDR2: KGHSY and FQNENV. The genes are TRBV16 and TRBJ1-2; TRBD1 agrees at 7 bases. The source of this sequence is a boy aged 10-17 years with severe ulcerative colitis. The sequencing sample was made of blood. The CDR3, as DNA: TGTGCCAGCAGCCAACAATGGACCACAGGGGAAGCTAACTATGGCTACACCTTC. Translated, it gives CASSQQWTTGEANYGYTF.